This entry features one T cell receptor (beta chain) sequence. The antigen is unknown. This sample was taken from a study of T cells after yellow fever vaccination. Across the study: SMART-Seq v4 Ultra Low Input prepared libraries from low-cell fractions. Study-wide points: Abundant clonotypes from the bulk population could contaminate FACS-sorted repertoires. Reappearing after the booster were most of the clones from primary vaccination (around 96% CD4, around 88% CD8).

Generation of TCR cDNA used 5'RACE template switching (which added a universal primer site and UMIs). TCRdb passed the 5' RACE reads through MiXCR, listing each CDR3 protein once. The data show approximately 330,000 distinct CDR3 sequences, approximately 4% seen once. Trimming removed 3 bases from V and 9 bases from J, with 10 bases in between. Germline lookup yields CDR1 SEHNR and CDR2 FQNEAQ (reference sequence). The CDR3 covers 12 residues. Here the sequenced sample was PBMCs, taken 5 days after the yellow fever booster vaccination. This clonotype originated in a man aged 18 to 29 who received the YFV17D yellow fever vaccine. The chain has TRBV7-9 and TRBJ2-3; tentative D call: TRBD2 (5 bases). CDR3 coding DNA: TGTGCCAGCAGCTTCGAGGGAACCACGCAGTATTTT. It yields the protein CASSFEGTTQYF.